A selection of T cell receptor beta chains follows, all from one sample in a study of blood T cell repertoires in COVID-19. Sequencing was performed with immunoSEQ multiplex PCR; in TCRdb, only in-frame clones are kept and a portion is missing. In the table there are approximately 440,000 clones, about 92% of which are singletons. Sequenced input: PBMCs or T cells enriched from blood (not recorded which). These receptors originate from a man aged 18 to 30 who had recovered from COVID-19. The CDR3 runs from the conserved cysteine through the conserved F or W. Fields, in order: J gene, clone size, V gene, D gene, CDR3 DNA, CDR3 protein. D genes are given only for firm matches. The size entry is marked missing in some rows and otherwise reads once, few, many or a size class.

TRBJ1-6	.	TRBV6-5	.	TGTGCCAGCAGTTACAGCGGAGCGCCCCTCCACTTT	CASSYSGAPLHF
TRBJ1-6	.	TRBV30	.	TGTGCCTGGGCGGGGACACCGGATTCACCCCTCCACTTT	CAWAGTPDSPLHF
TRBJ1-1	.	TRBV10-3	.	TGTGCCATCAGTGAGCGGACAGCTGAAGCTTTCTTT	CAISERTAEAFF
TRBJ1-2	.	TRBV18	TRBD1	TGTGCCAGCTCAGCAACAGGGGCTGGAAACTATGGCTACACCTTC	CASSATGAGNYGYTF
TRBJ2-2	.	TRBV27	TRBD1	TGTGCCAGCAGTGAGTGGGTGGGGACAGGGAACACCGGGGAGCTGTTTTTT	CASSEWVGTGNTGELFF
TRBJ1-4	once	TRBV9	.	TGTGCCAGTACTACAGGGTTTGCTAATGAAAAACTGTTTTTT	CASTTGFANEKLFF
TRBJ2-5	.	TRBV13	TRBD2	TGTGCCAGCAGCTTAGGCCGGGGTGCGGGAGCGGAGACCCAGTACTTC	CASSLGRGAGAETQYF
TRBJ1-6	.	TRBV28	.	TGTGCCAGCAGTTTGAGGGGGGGTTCACCCCTCCACTTT	CASSLRGGSPLHF
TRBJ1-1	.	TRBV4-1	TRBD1	TGCGCCAGCAGCCAGCCGGGACAGCTTCAGACTGAAGCTTTCTTT	CASSQPGQLQTEAFF
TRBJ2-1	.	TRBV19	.	TGTGCCAGTAGTCCTCTAGCTTACAATGAGCAGTTCTTC	CASSPLAYNEQFF
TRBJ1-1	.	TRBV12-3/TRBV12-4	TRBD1	TGTGCCAGCACCGGGACAGGGGGAAATAGAGCTTTCTTT	CASTGTGGNRAFF
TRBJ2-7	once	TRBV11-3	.	TGTGCCAGCAGCGCCACAGGGATCGACGAGCAGTACTTC	CASSATGIDEQYF
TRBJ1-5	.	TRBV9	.	TGTGCCAGCAGCGTTCGACAGACCCTAAGGAATCAGCCCCAGCATTTT	CASSVRQTLRNQPQHF
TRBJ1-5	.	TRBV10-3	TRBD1	TGTGCCATCAGCGGGGGACAGGGGGTGGATCAGCCCCAGCATTTT	CAISGGQGVDQPQHF
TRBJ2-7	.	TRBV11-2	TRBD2	TGTGCCAGCAGCCTGGGGACTAGCGGGAGCGACCGCTCCTACGAGCAGTACTTC	CASSLGTSGSDRSYEQYF